This is a list of T cell receptor beta chains from one sample in a study of blood T cell repertoires in COVID-19. The table came from immunoSEQ multiplex PCR; TCRdb's copy has only in-frame clones and leaves some out. Of about 39,000 clones in the sample, 85% to 90% are singletons; the top ten hold about 24%. The specimen was peripheral blood. The receptor set was obtained from a man aged 50-60 years with active or convalescent COVID-19. Each CDR3 is given with its conserved first and last residue. Where a row states a size, it is once, few, many or the class of an expanded clone; other rows omit it.

TRBV3-1/TRBV3-2 . CASSQGGGRSLLYEQYF
TRBV27 . CASSPAAGTSGSYEQYF
TRBV5-6 few CASSLGTGQPQHF
TRBV5-1 . CASSPDTSSNQPQHF
TRBV7-3 . CASSLTAGDNYGYTF
TRBV4-1 . CASSQVGSRYEQYF
TRBV27 . CASSTVAGTGFF
TRBV3-1/TRBV3-2 . CASRRDRLLDGYTF
TRBV10-3 . CAISDPGGGEKLFF
TRBV4-1 . CASSQETGGLYEQYF
TRBV10-1 few CASSESSNEQFF
TRBV28 . CASSLGGTVSTEAFF
TRBV5-6 few CASSLELAEGGELFF
TRBV30 . CAWSRQGAGTF
TRBV11-2 . CASSLSVAGGRDEQFF
TRBV7-4 . CASPLREILSNQPQHF
TRBV4-1 . CASSQERGQYGYTF
TRBV5-1 few CASSLDRSYEQYF
TRBV5-1 . CASSLVGQTNTGELFF
TRBV27 . CASRPMTGEGGQHF
TRBV30 . CAWIRRTDTQYF
TRBV25-1 . CASSEAGNEKLFF
TRBV6-2/TRBV6-3 once CASSYSELFARAFF
TRBV5-1 . CASSLGTGDSYTF
TRBV12-3/TRBV12-4 . CASSRTGYGYTF